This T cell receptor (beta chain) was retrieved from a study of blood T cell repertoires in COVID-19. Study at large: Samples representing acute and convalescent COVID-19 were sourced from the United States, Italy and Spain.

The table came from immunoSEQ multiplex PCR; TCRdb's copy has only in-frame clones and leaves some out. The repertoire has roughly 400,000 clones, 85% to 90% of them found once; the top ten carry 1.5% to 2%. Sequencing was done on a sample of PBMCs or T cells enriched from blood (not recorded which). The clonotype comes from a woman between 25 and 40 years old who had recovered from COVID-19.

The CDR3 is CASSQGTDNYGYTF. As DNA, the CDR3 is TGTGCCAGCAGCCAAGGGACAGACAACTATGGCTACACCTTC. The chain uses TRBV4-2 and TRBJ1-2; possibly TRBD1 for D (6 bases). V lost 1 base, J lost 2 bases, and 8 bases lay in between. This CDR3 contains 14 residues. Germline assignment: CDR1 LGHNA and CDR2 YNFKEQ.